The following is a T cell receptor beta chain sequence with its context. Germline assignment: CDR1 SGHTA and CDR2 FQGNSA. The CDR3 has 13 residues. Trimming pared 2 bases from V and 6 bases from J, leaving 7 bases between. This sample stems from a study of CD8 T cells in Susac syndrome. RNA totalling about 0.45 to 1 ug underwent reverse transcription with random hexamers. Each CDR3 protein is one row after TCRdb ran MiXCR on the immunoSEQ multiplex PCR reads. The sample consists of 130,000 to 150,000 distinct CDR3 sequences, approximately 94% of them appearing once. The sequence derives from a human donor in good health. The sequencing input was CD4+ T cells from PBMCs. The V and J genes are TRBV7-2 and TRBJ2-2; no clear D. CDR3 protein: CASSLSFSGELFF. The CDR3 DNA is TGTGCCAGCAGCTTAAGCTTCTCCGGGGAGCTGTTTTTT.